The sequence of this TCR beta chain was determined in a study of blood T cell repertoires in COVID-19. The wider study: The samples span acute and convalescent COVID-19 from the United States, Italy and Spain. From T cells, B-cell-depleted T cells, or PBMCs came the material, which was cDNA or gDNA.

The V gene's germline CDR1 is MGHDK and CDR2 SYGVNS. The CDR3 extends over 17 amino acids. Trimming stripped 2 bases from V and 0 bases from J, with 14 bases between. Original data processing: Amplification of reference gene primers was used by the study to estimate nucleated cell counts. Assay: immunoSEQ multiplex PCR; the TCRdb copy retains only in-frame clones and omits some. For V, J and clone size, that table is used; D and trimming come from the DNA. The sample lists around 190,000 clones; roughly nine tenths were seen once. This TCR was recovered from a man in his 70s with active or convalescent COVID-19. The chain employs TRBV25-1 and TRBJ2-1; D remains ambiguous. Sequences were obtained from peripheral blood. The chain's CDR3 is CASSESGRESSYNEQFF. For the CDR3, the DNA is TGTGCCAGCAGTGAAAGTGGTCGCGAGAGCTCCTACAATGAGCAGTTCTTC.